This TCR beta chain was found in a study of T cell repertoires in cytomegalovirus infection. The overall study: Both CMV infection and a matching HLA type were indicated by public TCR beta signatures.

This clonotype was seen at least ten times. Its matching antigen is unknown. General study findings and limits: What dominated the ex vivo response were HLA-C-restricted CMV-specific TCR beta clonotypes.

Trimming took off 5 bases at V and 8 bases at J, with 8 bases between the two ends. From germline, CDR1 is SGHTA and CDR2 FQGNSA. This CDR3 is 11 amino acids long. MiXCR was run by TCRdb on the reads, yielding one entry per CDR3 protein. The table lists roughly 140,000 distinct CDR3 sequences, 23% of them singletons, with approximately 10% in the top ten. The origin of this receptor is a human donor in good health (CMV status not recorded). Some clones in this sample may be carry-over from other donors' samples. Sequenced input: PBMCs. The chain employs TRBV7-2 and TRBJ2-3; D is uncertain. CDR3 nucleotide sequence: TGTGCCAGCAGCGACCTGATTACGCAGTATTTT. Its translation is CASSDLITQYF. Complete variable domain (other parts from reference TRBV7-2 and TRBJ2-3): GAGVSQSPSNKVTEKGKDVELRCDPISGHTALYWYRQSLGQGLEFLIYFQGNSAPDKSGLPSDRFSAERTGGSVSTLTIQRTQQEDSAVYLCASSDLITQYFGPGTRLTVL.